These 7 T cell receptor beta chains originate from one sample sequenced in a study of T-cell reconstitution after alpha-beta-depleted transplantation in children (dated by TCRdb to 2016 to 2017). The library was built by means of PCR. Sequencing instrument: Illumina HiSeq 2500. TCR library preparation used molecular barcoding, with unique molecular identifiers applied to normalize quantification of the TCRbeta repertoire. TCRdb reprocessed the public reads (quality trimming at Q25 with fastp, clone calling with MiXCR) and kept in-frame beta chains. CDR3 protein sequences are deduplicated, and each keeps its most common genes and DNA. Recorded for this sample are roughly 500,000 distinct CDR3 sequences; about 10% of them occurred a single time. Of the sample, about 2% falls within the top ten clones. The treatment or condition label, as the study defines it: allogeneic hematopoietic cell transplantation with graft depleted of TCRalphabeta T cells and CD19 B cells.

Sequenced here: PBMCs, sampled before TCRalphabeta/CD19-depleted stem cell transplant. These receptors came from a child aged 2-15 years with inherited bone marrow failure, due to receive a stem cell transplant.

This clonotype has more than one count but fewer than ten. This chain connects TRBV7-2 to TRBJ1-1; 7 bases agree with TRBD1. V lost 5 bases and J lost 9; bases outside the gene matches: 9. Germline assignment: CDR1 SGHTA and CDR2 FQGNSA. This CDR3 is 13 amino acids long. The CDR3 DNA reads as TGTGCCAGCAGCCAAGGGGCAGGGGGGCAAGCTTTCTTT. Translated: CASSQGAGGQAFF.

This rearrangement joins TRBV11-1 to TRBJ2-1; 14 bases line up with TRBD2. Germline V gene lookup returns CDR1 SGHAT and CDR2 FQDESV (reference sequence). V was clipped by 0 bases and J by 7 bases; unmatched bases: 8. CDR3 length equals 18 residues. The CDR3: CASSLAEGLAGGMNEQFF. CDR3 nucleotides: TGTGCCAGCAGCTTAGCGGAAGGACTAGCGGGAGGAATGAATGAGCAGTTCTTC.

This clonotype was recorded at least ten times. The V gene is TRBV12-3 or TRBV12-4, the J gene TRBJ1-5; TRBD1 is a possible D gene (5 bases). The CDR3 covers 13 residues. Trimming removed 7 bases at V and 1 base at J, with 8 bases between. The CDR3, as DNA: TGTGCCAGCACCCGGGACAGCAATCAGCCCCAGCATTTT. It specifies CASTRDSNQPQHF.

The chain links TRBV7-2 to TRBJ2-5; 11 bases map to TRBD2. Germline V gene data show CDR1 as SGHTA and CDR2 as FQGNSA. V lost 2 bases and J lost 5; bases outside the gene matches: 7. This CDR3 has 16 residues. The CDR3 spells CASSLSTSGSWETQYF. The CDR3 DNA reads as TGTGCCAGCAGCTTATCTACTAGCGGGAGTTGGGAGACCCAGTACTTC.

This clonotype appeared many times. CDR3 residues: CAWSLDVALEKLFF. The CDR3 nucleotides read TGTGCCTGGAGCCTGGACGTGGCCTTGGAAAAACTGTTTTTT. The chain links TRBV30 to TRBJ1-4; D is undetermined. Germline values: CDR1 GTSNPN, CDR2 SVGIG (reference sequence). Deletions cut 3 bases from V and 8 bases from J, with 16 bases between. The CDR3 has 14 residues.

A word on this clonotype: Just one base apart from a much larger clone, this may be a read error. This chain connects TRBV5-6 to TRBJ2-1; TRBD2 agrees at 10 bases. This CDR3 region has 16 residues. With V trimmed by 4 bases and J by 1 base, 5 bases remained unmatched. Germline V lookup: CDR1 SGHDT, CDR2 YYEEEE. The CDR3 bases are TGTGCCAGCAGCAAGATAGCGGGAGGATCCTACAATGAGCAGTTCTTC. As protein: CASSKIAGGSYNEQFF.

This clonotype was seen at least ten times. The chain links TRBV27 to TRBJ2-1; D unresolved. V lost 8 bases and J lost 8, with 22 bases in between. The V gene's germline CDR1 is MNHEY and CDR2 SMNVEV (reference sequence). This CDR3 spans 15 amino acids. Here the CDR3 reads CASRPGSLFIDEQFF. The CDR3 DNA follows: TGTGCCAGCCGGCCTGGATCCCTATTTATCGATGAGCAGTTCTTC.